This record covers a single TCR beta chain. These data are taken from a study of CD8+ T cells in alopecia areata. Study summary: Tofacitinib therapy lasting 6 to 18 months was followed by 6 months off drug.

Sequencing templates came from extracted RNA that was reverse transcribed into cDNA. The data were produced by immunoSEQ multiplex PCR, yet TCRdb's version contains in-frame clones alone and is incomplete. The table shows some 190,000 clones, with approximately 49% occurring only once. This CDR3 is 15 amino acids long. Per germline, CDR1 SGDLS and CDR2 YYNGEE. Trimming pared 3 bases from V and 5 bases from J, leaving 12 bases between. The sample's treatment: oral pan-JAK inhibitor, 5-10 mg twice daily. The gene calls are TRBV9 and TRBJ1-6, with a weak D call TRBD1 (6 bases). The sequences come from CD8+ T cells sorted from blood, collected around week 54, from a patient treated with tofacitinib. The sequence derives from a human donor with alopecia areata. The CDR3 region is CASSAQGNHNSPLHF. DNA for the CDR3: TGTGCCAGCAGCGCACAGGGCAACCATAATTCACCCCTCCACTTT.